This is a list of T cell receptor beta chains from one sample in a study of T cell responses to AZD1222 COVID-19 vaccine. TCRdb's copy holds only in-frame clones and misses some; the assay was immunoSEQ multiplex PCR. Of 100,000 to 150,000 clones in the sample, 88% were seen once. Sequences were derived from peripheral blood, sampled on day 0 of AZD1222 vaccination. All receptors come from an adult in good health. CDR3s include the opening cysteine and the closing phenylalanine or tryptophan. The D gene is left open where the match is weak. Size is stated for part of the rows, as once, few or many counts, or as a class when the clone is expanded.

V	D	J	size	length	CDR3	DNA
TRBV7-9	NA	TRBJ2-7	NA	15	CASSLVGVPSYEQYF	TGTGCCAGCAGCTTAGTTGGGGTCCCCTCCTACGAGCAGTACTTC
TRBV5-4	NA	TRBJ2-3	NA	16	CASSPVPGSRGDTQYF	TGTGCCAGCAGCCCCGTACCCGGGAGCCGTGGAGATACGCAGTATTTT
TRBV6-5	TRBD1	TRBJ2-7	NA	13	CASRAGGGYEQYF	TGTGCCAGCAGGGCAGGGGGTGGGTACGAGCAGTACTTC
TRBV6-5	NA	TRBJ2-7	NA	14	CASSYSRVVYEQYF	TGTGCCAGCAGTTACTCGAGGGTGGTGTACGAGCAGTACTTC
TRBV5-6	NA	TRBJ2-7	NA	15	CASSLQQGLEDEQYF	TGTGCCAGCAGCTTGCAGCAGGGGTTAGAGGACGAGCAGTACTTC
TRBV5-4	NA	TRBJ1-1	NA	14	CASSAGRVNTEAFF	TGTGCCAGCAGCGCGGGACGGGTTAACACTGAAGCTTTCTTT
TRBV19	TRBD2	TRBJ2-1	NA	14	CASRSGRTYNEQFF	TGTGCCAGTAGGAGCGGGAGGACTTACAATGAGCAGTTCTTC
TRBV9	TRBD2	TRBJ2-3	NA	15	CASRPGTSGTDTQYF	TGTGCCAGCAGACCCGGGACTAGCGGCACAGATACGCAGTATTTT
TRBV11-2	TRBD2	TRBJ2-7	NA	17	CASSLEGGGGASYEQYF	TGTGCCAGCAGCTTAGAGGGAGGCGGGGGAGCCTCCTACGAGCAGTACTTC
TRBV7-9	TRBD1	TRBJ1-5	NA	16	CASSPTGTYSNQPQHF	TGTGCCAGCAGCCCGACAGGGACGTATAGCAATCAGCCCCAGCATTTT
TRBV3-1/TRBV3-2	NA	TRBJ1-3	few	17	CASSQSWGFGSGNTIYF	TGTGCCAGCAGTCAATCCTGGGGATTTGGCTCTGGAAACACCATATATTTT
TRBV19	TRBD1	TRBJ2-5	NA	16	CASSYRKGQAHGAQYF	TGTGCCAGTAGTTATAGGAAAGGACAGGCCCATGGGGCCCAGTACTTC
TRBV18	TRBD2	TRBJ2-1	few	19	CASSPGYTAGGTDYNEQFF	TGTGCCAGCTCGCCCGGATACACCGCGGGAGGTACCGACTACAATGAGCAGTTCTTC
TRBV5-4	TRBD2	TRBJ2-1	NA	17	CASSQNSGMGSYNEQFF	TGTGCCAGCAGCCAGAATAGCGGGATGGGCTCCTACAATGAGCAGTTCTTC
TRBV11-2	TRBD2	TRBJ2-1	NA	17	CASSPRTSGSSYNEQFF	TGTGCCAGCAGCCCACGGACTAGCGGGAGCTCCTACAATGAGCAGTTCTTC
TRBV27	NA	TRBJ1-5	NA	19	CASSVRMGRLGETNQPQHF	TGTGCCAGCAGTGTACGAATGGGACGGCTCGGCGAGACCAATCAGCCCCAGCATTTT
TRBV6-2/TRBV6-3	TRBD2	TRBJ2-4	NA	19	CASSYRELTSGTTRNIQYF	TGTGCCAGCAGTTATCGGGAACTGACTAGCGGGACGACTAGAAACATTCAGTACTTC
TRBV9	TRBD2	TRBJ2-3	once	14	CASSKLASTDTQYF	TGTGCCAGCAGCAAACTAGCGTCCACAGATACGCAGTATTTT
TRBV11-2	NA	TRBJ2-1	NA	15	CASSLIIGSYNEQFF	TGTGCCAGCAGCTTAATTATCGGATCCTACAATGAGCAGTTCTTC
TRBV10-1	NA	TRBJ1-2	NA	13	CASSGNRGYGYTF	TGCGCCAGCAGTGGGAACAGAGGGTATGGCTACACCTTC
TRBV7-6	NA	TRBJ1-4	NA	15	CASNEGAGGNEKLFF	TGTGCCAGCAACGAAGGAGCTGGTGGTAATGAAAAACTGTTTTTT
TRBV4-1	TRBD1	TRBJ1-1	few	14	CASSLGQRNTEAFF	TGCGCCAGCAGCCTGGGACAGCGCAACACTGAAGCTTTCTTT
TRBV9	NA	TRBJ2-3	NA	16	CASSSPQAGWRDTQYF	TGTGCCAGCAGCTCCCCCCAGGCCGGGTGGAGAGATACGCAGTATTTT
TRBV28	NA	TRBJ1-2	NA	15	CASMPGFEGRYGYTF	TGTGCCAGCATGCCCGGTTTTGAGGGTCGGTATGGCTACACCTTC
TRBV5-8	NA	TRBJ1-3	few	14	CASSLGTAGNTIYF	TGTGCCAGCAGCTTGGGGACGGCTGGAAACACCATATATTTT
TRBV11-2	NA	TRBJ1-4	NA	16	CASSLPGAGINEKLFF	TGTGCCAGCAGCTTACCTGGGGCAGGGATCAATGAAAAACTGTTTTTT
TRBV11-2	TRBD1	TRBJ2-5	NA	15	CASSLVRGTRETQYF	TGTGCCAGCAGCTTAGTCAGGGGGACCAGAGAGACCCAGTACTTC